This TCR beta chain was found in a study of early T cells in non-severe SARS-CoV-2 infection. Unique molecular identifiers were added to individual cDNA molecules. One entry per CDR3 protein, called by TCRdb with MiXCR from the 5' RACE reads. Among more than 20,000 distinct CDR3 sequences listed, less than 5% were seen once. The CDR3 covers 15 residues. Germline lookup yields CDR1 SGDLS and CDR2 YYNGEE. J lost 1 base, V lost 3 bases, and 5 bases had no gene match. The chain carries TRBV9 and TRBJ2-3, with 7 bases fitting TRBD1. This TCR was sampled from an adult who was a healthcare worker with PCR-confirmed SARS-CoV-2 infection or an uninfected control (not recorded which). Sequencing input: whole blood. This CDR3 is CASSARGTGTDTQYF. As DNA, the CDR3 is TGTGCCAGCAGCGCACGAGGGACAGGCACAGATACGCAGTATTTT.